This TCR beta chain was captured in a study of blood T cell repertoires in COVID-19. Whole-study context: The United States, Italy and Spain provided the acute and convalescent COVID-19 samples. The cDNA or gDNA used as material had been derived from T cells, B-cell-depleted T cells, or PBMCs.

V lost 10 bases and J lost 1; bases outside the gene matches: 10. CDR1 and CDR2 from the germline V gene are SGHRS and YFSETQ. The CDR3 is made up of 15 amino acids. Authors' processing steps: Estimated nucleated cell counts came from reference gene primer amplification. Libraries were prepared by immunoSEQ multiplex PCR; TCRdb keeps only in-frame clonotypes and omits some of them. The V and J calls and the clone size are those of that table, but D and trimming were determined from the DNA. The data show 390,000 or so clones, 86% seen once. This chain joins TRBV5-1 and TRBJ2-2; 7 bases agree with TRBD1. The origin of this receptor is a woman aged 30 to 39 with active or convalescent COVID-19. Sample: peripheral blood. CDR3 nucleotide sequence: TGCGCCTGCACAGGGGATTTACTGAACACCGGGGAGCTGTTTTTT. As protein: CACTGDLLNTGELFF.